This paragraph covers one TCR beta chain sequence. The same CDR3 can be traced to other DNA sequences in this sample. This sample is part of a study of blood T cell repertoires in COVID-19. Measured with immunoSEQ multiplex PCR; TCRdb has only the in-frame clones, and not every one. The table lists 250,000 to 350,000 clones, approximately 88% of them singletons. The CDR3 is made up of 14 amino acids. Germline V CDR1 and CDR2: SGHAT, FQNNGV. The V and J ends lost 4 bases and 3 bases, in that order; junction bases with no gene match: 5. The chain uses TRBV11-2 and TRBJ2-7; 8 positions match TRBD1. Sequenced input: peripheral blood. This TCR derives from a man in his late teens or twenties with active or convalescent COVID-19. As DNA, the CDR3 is TGTGCCAGCAGCTCAGGGACAGGATACTACGAGCAGTACTTC. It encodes CASSSGTGYYEQYF.